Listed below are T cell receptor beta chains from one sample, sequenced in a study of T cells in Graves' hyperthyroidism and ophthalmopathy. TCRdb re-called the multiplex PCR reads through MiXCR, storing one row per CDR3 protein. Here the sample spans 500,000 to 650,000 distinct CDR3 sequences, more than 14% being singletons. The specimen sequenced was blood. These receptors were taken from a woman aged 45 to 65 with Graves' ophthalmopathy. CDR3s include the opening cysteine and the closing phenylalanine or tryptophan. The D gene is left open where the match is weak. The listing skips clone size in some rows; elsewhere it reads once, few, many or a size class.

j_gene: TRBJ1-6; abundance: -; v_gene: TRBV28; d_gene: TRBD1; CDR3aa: CASSLGTGANSPPHF; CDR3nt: TGTGCCAGCAGTTTAGGGACAGGGGCCAATTCACCCCCCCACTTT
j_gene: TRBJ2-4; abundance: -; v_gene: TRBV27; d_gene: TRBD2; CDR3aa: CASSNKASGSLEAKNIQYF; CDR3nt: TGTGCCAGCTCTAACAAGGCTAGCGGGAGCCTCGAGGCCAAAAACATTCAGTACTTC
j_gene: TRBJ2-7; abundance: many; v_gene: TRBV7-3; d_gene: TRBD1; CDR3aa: CASIPSDRGSYEQYF; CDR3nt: TGTGCCAGCATTCCTTCGGACAGGGGATCCTACGAGCAGTACTTC
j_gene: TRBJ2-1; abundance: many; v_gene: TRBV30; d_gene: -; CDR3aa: CAWSITNRRKEQFF; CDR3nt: TGTGCCTGGAGTATAACGAATCGTCGGAAAGAGCAGTTCTTC
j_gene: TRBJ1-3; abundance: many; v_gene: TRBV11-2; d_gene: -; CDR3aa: CASSLGTSSGNTIYF; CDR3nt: TGTGCCAGCAGCTTGGGCACCAGCTCTGGAAACACCATATATTTT
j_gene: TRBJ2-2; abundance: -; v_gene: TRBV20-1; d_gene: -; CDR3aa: CSAPGAGSGELFF; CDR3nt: TGCAGTGCTCCCGGGGCAGGGTCCGGGGAGCTGTTTTTT
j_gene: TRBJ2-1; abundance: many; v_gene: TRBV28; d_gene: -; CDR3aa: CASSRQVTSQFF; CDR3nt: TGTGCCAGCAGTCGACAGGTAACGTCTCAGTTCTTC
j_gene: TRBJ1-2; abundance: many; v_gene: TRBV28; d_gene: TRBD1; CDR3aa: CASSLATGGREGYTF; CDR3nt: TGTGCCAGCAGCCTTGCGACAGGGGGACGTGAAGGCTACACCTTC
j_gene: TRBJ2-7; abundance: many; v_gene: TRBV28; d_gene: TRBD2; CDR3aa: CASSGLASYEQYF; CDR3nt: TGTGCCAGCAGTGGACTAGCGAGCTACGAGCAGTACTTC
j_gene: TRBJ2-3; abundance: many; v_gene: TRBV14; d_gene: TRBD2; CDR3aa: CASSQDLGGRSTDTQYF; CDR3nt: TGTGCCAGCAGCCAAGATCTGGGCGGGAGAAGCACAGATACGCAGTATTTT
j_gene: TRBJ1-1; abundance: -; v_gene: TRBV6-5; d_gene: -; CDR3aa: CASSYGRAPGNTEAFF; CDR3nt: TGTGCCAGCAGTTACGGCAGGGCCCCGGGGAACACTGAAGCTTTCTTT
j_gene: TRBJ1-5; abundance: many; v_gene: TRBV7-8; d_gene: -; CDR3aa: CASSRDGNQPQHF; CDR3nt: TGTGCCAGCAGCCGGGACGGTAATCAGCCCCAGCATTTT
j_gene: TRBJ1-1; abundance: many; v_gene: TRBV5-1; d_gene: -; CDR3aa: CASSYDRRSSEAFF; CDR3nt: TGCGCCAGCAGCTACGACAGGAGATCTAGTGAAGCTTTCTTT
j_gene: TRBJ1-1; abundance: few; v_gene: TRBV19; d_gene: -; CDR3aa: CASRRGATEAFF; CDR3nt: TGTGCCAGTAGGCGGGGCGCCACTGAAGCTTTCTTT
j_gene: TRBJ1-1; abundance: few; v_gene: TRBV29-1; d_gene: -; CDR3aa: CSVGGGENTEAFF; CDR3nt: TGCAGCGTTGGGGGGGGGGAGAACACTGAAGCTTTCTTT
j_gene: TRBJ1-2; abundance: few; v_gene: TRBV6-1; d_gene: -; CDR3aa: CASSIDRVYGYTF; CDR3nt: TGTGCCAGCAGCATCGACAGAGTTTATGGCTACACCTTC
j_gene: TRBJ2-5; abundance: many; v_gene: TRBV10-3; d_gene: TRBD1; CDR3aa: CAISEVGTGMEETQYF; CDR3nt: TGTGCCATCAGTGAAGTAGGGACAGGGATGGAAGAGACCCAGTACTTC
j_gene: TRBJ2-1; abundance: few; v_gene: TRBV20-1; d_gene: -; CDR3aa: CSARRDSINNEQFF; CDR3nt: TGCAGTGCTAGAAGAGACAGTATAAACAATGAGCAGTTCTTC
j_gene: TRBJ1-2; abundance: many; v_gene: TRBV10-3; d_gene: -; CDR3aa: CAISVRGGDIYGYTF; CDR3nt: TGTGCCATCAGTGTTCGAGGGGGAGACATCTATGGCTACACCTTC
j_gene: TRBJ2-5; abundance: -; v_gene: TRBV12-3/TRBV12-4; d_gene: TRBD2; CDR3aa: CASSPHRGREYQETQYF; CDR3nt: TGTGCCAGCAGTCCCCACCGTGGGCGGGAGTACCAAGAGACCCAGTACTTC
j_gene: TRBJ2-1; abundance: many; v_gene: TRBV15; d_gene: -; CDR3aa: CATSNPGTSHNEQFF; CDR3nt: TGTGCCACCAGCAACCCGGGGACAAGCCACAATGAGCAGTTCTTC
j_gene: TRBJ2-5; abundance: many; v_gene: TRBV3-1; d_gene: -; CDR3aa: CASIGLEETQYF; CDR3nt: TGTGCCAGCATCGGACTCGAAGAGACCCAGTACTTC
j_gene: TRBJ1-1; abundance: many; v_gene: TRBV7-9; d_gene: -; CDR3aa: CASSPAGPMTGNTEAFF; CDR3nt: TGTGCCAGCAGCCCCGCCGGCCCCATGACAGGGAACACTGAAGCTTTCTTT
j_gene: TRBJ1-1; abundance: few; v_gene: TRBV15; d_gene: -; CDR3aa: CATSSDSWGGTEAFF; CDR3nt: TGTGCCACCAGCAGCGATTCTTGGGGGGGCACTGAAGCTTTCTTT
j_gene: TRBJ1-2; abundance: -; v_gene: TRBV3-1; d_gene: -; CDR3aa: CASSQGTLGRGSTF; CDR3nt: TGTGCCAGCAGCCAAGGCACCTTGGGACGGGGATCGACCTTC
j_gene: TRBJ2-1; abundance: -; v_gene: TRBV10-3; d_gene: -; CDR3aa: CAISDQGQANNEQFF; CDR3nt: TGTGCCATCAGTGATCAGGGGCAGGCAAACAATGAGCAGTTCTTC
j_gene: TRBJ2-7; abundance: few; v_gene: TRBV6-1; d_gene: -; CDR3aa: CASSHPPGVGEQYF; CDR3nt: TGTGCCAGCAGCCACCCCCCGGGGGTTGGGGAGCAGTACTTC
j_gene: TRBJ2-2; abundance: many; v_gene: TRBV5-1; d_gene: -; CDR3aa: CASREQGLNTGELFF; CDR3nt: TGCGCCAGCAGAGAACAGGGTTTGAACACCGGGGAGCTGTTTTTT
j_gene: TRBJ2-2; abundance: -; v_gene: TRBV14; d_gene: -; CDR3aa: CASSQVLGVENTGELFF; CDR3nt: TGTGCCAGCAGCCAAGTTTTGGGGGTTGAGAACACCGGGGAGCTGTTTTTT
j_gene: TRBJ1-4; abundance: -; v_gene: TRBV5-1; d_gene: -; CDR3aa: CASSYFGTLREKLFF; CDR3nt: TGCGCCAGCAGCTATTTCGGGACTCTGAGGGAAAAACTGTTTTTT
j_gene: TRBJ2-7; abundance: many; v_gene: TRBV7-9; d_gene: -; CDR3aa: CASGTGLTYEQYF; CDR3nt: TGTGCCAGCGGCACAGGGCTAACCTACGAGCAGTACTTC
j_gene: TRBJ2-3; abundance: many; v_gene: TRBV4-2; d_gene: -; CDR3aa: CASSQDNLGRTDTQYF; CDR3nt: TGTGCCAGCAGCCAAGATAACCTGGGGCGCACAGATACGCAGTATTTT
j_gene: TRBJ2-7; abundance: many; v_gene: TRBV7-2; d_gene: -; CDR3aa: CASSSHRGGQGVIYEQYF; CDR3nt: TGTGCCAGCAGCTCCCACCGAGGGGGACAAGGAGTTATCTACGAGCAGTACTTC
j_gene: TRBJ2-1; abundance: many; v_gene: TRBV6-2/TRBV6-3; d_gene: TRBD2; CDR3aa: CASSFSGIDGNEQFF; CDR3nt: TGTGCCAGCAGTTTTAGCGGGATAGATGGCAATGAGCAGTTCTTC
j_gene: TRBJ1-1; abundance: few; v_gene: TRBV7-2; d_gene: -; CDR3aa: CASSMTPEAFF; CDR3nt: TGTGCCAGCAGCATGACACCTGAAGCTTTCTTT
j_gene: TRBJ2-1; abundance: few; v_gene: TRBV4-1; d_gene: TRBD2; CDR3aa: CASSQDAAGSFNEQFF; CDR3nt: TGCGCCAGCAGCCAAGATGCAGCGGGAAGTTTCAATGAGCAGTTCTTC
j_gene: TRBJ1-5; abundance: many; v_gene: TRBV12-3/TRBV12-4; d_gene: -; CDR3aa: CASRTTGYNQPQHF; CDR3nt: TGTGCCAGCAGGACTACAGGGTACAATCAGCCCCAGCATTTT
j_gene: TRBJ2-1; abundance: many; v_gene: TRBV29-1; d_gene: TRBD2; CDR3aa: CSVVGGSTYNEQFF; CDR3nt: TGCAGCGTTGTGGGGGGGAGTACCTACAATGAGCAGTTCTTC
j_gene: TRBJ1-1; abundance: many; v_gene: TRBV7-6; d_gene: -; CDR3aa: CASSLGGGVAEAFF; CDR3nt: TGTGCCAGCAGCTTAGGTGGGGGGGTCGCTGAAGCTTTCTTT
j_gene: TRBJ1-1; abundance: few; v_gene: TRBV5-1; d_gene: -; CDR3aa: CASSMTENTEAFF; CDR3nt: TGCGCCAGCAGCATGACAGAGAACACTGAAGCTTTCTTT
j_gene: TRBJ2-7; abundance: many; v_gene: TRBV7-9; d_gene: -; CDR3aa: CASSLGSGRSSYEQYF; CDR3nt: TGTGCCAGCAGCTTAGGTTCAGGACGTTCATCCTACGAGCAGTACTTC
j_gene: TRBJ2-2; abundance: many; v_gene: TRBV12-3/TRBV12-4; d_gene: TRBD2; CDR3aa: CASSFLLAGAVTGELFF; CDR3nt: TGTGCCAGCAGTTTCCTGCTAGCGGGAGCGGTCACCGGGGAGCTGTTTTTT
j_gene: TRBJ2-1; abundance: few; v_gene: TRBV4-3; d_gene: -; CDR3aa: CASSQERRILNNEQFF; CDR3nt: TGCGCCAGCAGCCAAGAGAGGCGGATCTTAAACAATGAGCAGTTCTTC
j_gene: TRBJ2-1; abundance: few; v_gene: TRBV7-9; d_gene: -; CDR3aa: CASSFDSWAEQFF; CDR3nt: TGTGCCAGCAGCTTTGATAGCTGGGCTGAGCAGTTCTTC
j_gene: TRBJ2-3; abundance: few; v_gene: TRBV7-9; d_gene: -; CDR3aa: CASSLNPLTGSTDTQYF; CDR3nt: TGTGCCAGCAGCTTAAACCCCTTGACAGGAAGCACAGATACGCAGTATTTT
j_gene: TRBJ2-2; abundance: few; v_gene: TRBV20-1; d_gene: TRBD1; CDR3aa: CSAAPGQGTGELFF; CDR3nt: TGCAGTGCGGCCCCGGGACAGGGAACCGGGGAGCTGTTTTTT
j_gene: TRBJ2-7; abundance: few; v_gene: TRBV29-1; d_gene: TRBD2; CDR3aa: CSVELFGASGSEQYF; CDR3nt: TGCAGCGTTGAACTGTTTGGAGCTAGCGGGAGCGAGCAGTACTTC
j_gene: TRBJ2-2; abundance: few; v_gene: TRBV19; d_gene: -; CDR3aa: CASSIDGGLNTGELFF; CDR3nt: TGTGCCAGTAGTATAGATGGAGGGCTGAACACCGGGGAGCTGTTTTTT
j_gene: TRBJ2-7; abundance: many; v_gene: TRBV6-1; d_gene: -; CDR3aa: CASSEMVDRYYEQYF; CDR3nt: TGTGCCAGCAGCGAGATGGTGGACAGATACTACGAGCAGTACTTC
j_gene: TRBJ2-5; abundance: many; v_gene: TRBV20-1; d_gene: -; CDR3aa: CSASPPPQETQYF; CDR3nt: TGCAGTGCTAGCCCGCCTCCTCAAGAGACCCAGTACTTC
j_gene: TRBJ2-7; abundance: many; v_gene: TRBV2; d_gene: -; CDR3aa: CASRPGEPYEQYF; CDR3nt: TGTGCCAGCAGACCCGGGGAACCCTACGAGCAGTACTTC
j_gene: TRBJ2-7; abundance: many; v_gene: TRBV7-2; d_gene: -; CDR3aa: CASNLMGALYEQYF; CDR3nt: TGTGCCAGCAACCTTATGGGGGCTCTCTACGAGCAGTACTTC
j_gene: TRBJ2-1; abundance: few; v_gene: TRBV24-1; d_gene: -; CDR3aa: CATSDLEGIEQFF; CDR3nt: TGTGCCACCAGTGATTTAGAAGGGATTGAGCAGTTCTTC